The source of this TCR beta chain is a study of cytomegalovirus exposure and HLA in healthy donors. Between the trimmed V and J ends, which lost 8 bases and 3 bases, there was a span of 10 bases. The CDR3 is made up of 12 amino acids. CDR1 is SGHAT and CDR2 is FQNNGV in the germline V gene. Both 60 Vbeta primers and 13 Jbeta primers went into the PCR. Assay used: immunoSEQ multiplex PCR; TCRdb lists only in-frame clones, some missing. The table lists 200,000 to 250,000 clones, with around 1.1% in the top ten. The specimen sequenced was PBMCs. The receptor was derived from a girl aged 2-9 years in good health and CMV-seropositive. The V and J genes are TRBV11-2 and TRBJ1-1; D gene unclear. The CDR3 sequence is CASGLGYTEAFF. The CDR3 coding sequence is TGTGCCAGCGGGCTTGGTTACACTGAAGCTTTCTTT.